This TCR beta chain is drawn from a study of T cell changes during pregnancy in multiple sclerosis. Libraries were prepared by immunoSEQ multiplex PCR; TCRdb keeps only in-frame clonotypes and omits some of them. The sample shows approximately 45,000 clones, approximately 90% of them seen only once. This CDR3 comprises 15 residues. The V gene end was trimmed by 5 bases and the J gene end by 11 bases; junction bases not matched to a gene: 14. CDR1 and CDR2 (germline): SEHNR, FQNEAQ (reference sequence). The TCR sequence derives from a female donor with multiple sclerosis, enrolled in a pregnancy study. The specimen was CD8+ T cells from peripheral blood mononuclear cells, collected in the second trimester of pregnancy. This chain joins TRBV7-9 and TRBJ1-5; TRBD1 aligns across 8 bases. Written as DNA, the CDR3 is TGTGCCAGCAGCCCAGGGGGCCGGGCCGGCGGGGCCCAGCATTTT. This gives the protein CASSPGGRAGGAQHF.